This is a list of T cell receptor beta chains from one sample in a study of cytomegalovirus exposure and HLA in healthy donors. Sequenced by immunoSEQ multiplex PCR; TCRdb stores in-frame clones only, minus some. The sample lists roughly 69,000 clones; approximately 70% were seen once. The sequenced material came from PBMCs. The source is a male donor in good health and CMV-seropositive. Both conserved end residues are part of each CDR3. D genes are given only for firm matches. Size tells how often a clone was seen (once, few, many) or the class of an expanded clone, and some rows leave it out.

TRBV7-9,NA,TRBJ1-5,few,CASSQDRNSNQPQHF,TGTGCCAGCAGCCAAGACAGAAATAGCAATCAGCCCCAGCATTTT
TRBV4-1,TRBD2,TRBJ2-3,NA,CASSQVRRAGGPGTDTQYF,TGCGCCAGCAGCCAAGTGCGGCGGGCGGGAGGGCCTGGCACAGATACGCAGTATTTT
TRBV7-2,NA,TRBJ1-2,NA,CASSLAGGNGYTF,TGTGCCAGCAGCTTAGCGGGGGGGAATGGCTACACCTTC
TRBV7-9,NA,TRBJ2-5,once,CASSLTRLALQETQYF,TGTGCCAGCAGCTTAACGAGGCTAGCGCTTCAAGAGACCCAGTACTTC
TRBV4-2,NA,TRBJ2-3,NA,CASSQGVDSSTDTQYF,TGTGCCAGCAGCCAAGGGGTGGACTCTAGCACAGATACGCAGTATTTT
TRBV11-2,NA,TRBJ1-5,NA,CASSPDRRQPQHF,TGTGCCAGCAGTCCCGACAGGAGGCAGCCCCAGCATTTT
TRBV19,TRBD2,TRBJ2-1,NA,CASSTLGLALSNEQFF,TGTGCCAGTAGTACCCTAGGACTAGCTTTGTCCAATGAGCAGTTCTTC
TRBV7-2,NA,TRBJ1-2,NA,CASSSTYGYTF,TGTGCCAGCAGCTCTACCTATGGCTACACCTTC
TRBV30,NA,TRBJ2-1,NA,CAWSVANNEQFF,TGTGCCTGGAGTGTAGCGAACAATGAGCAGTTCTTC
TRBV2,NA,TRBJ1-4,NA,CASSLETGINEKLFF,TGTGCCAGCAGCCTTGAGACAGGAATAAATGAAAAACTGTTTTTT
TRBV18,NA,TRBJ1-3,NA,CASSPSRQEGNTIYF,TGTGCCAGCTCACCGTCTAGACAGGAAGGAAACACCATATATTTT
TRBV20-1,NA,TRBJ2-1,NA,CSARPINEQFF,TGCAGTGCTAGACCAATTAATGAGCAGTTCTTC
TRBV6-1,TRBD1,TRBJ1-6,medium-sized,CASSERGTGTNSPLHF,TGTGCCAGCAGTGAACGTGGGACAGGGACTAATTCACCCCTCCACTTT
TRBV23-1,TRBD1,TRBJ1-1,NA,CASDTGGTEAFF,TGCGCCAGCGATACAGGGGGTACTGAAGCTTTCTTT
TRBV7-9,NA,TRBJ1-1,NA,CASSFQKKGGGAEAFF,TGTGCCAGCAGCTTCCAAAAAAAAGGGGGAGGGGCTGAAGCTTTCTTT
TRBV4-1,TRBD2,TRBJ2-7,NA,CASSRQTSGRAVYEQYF,TGCGCCAGCAGCCGCCAAACTAGCGGGAGGGCCGTTTACGAGCAGTACTTC
TRBV11-2,NA,TRBJ1-3,few,CASHSSGNTIYF,TGTGCCAGTCACTCCTCTGGAAACACCATATATTTT
TRBV10-1,NA,TRBJ2-3,NA,CASSDGLYPGDTQYF,TGCGCCAGCAGTGATGGACTTTACCCAGGAGATACGCAGTATTTT
TRBV28,NA,TRBJ2-7,NA,CASSLRGGVAYFYEQYF,TGTGCCAGCAGTTTACGAGGGGGGGTGGCCTACTTCTACGAGCAGTACTTC
TRBV6-5,TRBD1,TRBJ1-1,NA,CASRGQGVAEAFF,TGTGCCAGCAGGGGACAGGGGGTAGCTGAAGCTTTCTTT
TRBV7-9,TRBD1,TRBJ2-7,few,CASSQGWTGPYEQYF,TGTGCCAGCAGCCAAGGGTGGACAGGGCCCTACGAGCAGTACTTC
TRBV7-2,TRBD2,TRBJ2-5,NA,CASSSGLAGRGETQYF,TGTGCCAGCAGCTCCGGACTAGCGGGGAGGGGAGAGACCCAGTACTTC
TRBV5-1,TRBD1,TRBJ2-5,NA,CASSQTGPQETQYF,TGCGCCAGCAGCCAGACAGGGCCCCAAGAGACCCAGTACTTC
TRBV27,TRBD1,TRBJ1-2,NA,CASSRRQGINYGYTF,TGTGCCAGCAGTCGTCGACAGGGAATCAACTATGGCTACACCTTC
TRBV18,NA,TRBJ1-2,few,CASSLTDRRAYGYTF,TGTGCCAGCTCACTGACCGACAGGCGCGCCTATGGCTACACCTTC
TRBV11-1,NA,TRBJ1-1,NA,CASSFTSGWGNTEAFF,TGTGCCAGCAGCTTCACTTCGGGGTGGGGGAACACTGAAGCTTTCTTT
TRBV11-3,NA,TRBJ1-1,NA,CASSPGGGWSTEAFF,TGTGCCAGCAGCCCCGGGGGGGGTTGGTCGACTGAAGCTTTCTTT
TRBV27,TRBD2,TRBJ2-1,NA,CASSRMLAGGYLGQFF,TGTGCCAGCAGCCGTATGCTAGCGGGAGGGTACCTGGGGCAGTTCTTC
TRBV4-1,NA,TRBJ2-7,NA,CASSLRGSYEQYF,TGCGCCAGCAGCCTCAGAGGGTCCTACGAGCAGTACTTC
TRBV2,NA,TRBJ2-2,few,CASSVTTNTGELFF,TGTGCCAGCAGTGTGACAACGAACACCGGGGAGCTGTTTTTT
TRBV6-1,TRBD2,TRBJ2-7,NA,CASSEGPAGFYEQYF,TGTGCCAGCAGTGAAGGCCCAGCGGGGTTCTACGAGCAGTACTTC
TRBV27,TRBD1,TRBJ1-1,NA,CASSLGQGYTEAFF,TGTGCCAGCAGTTTAGGACAGGGGTACACTGAAGCTTTCTTT
TRBV2,NA,TRBJ2-2,NA,CASSVLGSAGELFF,TGTGCCAGCAGTGTACTAGGGAGCGCCGGGGAGCTGTTTTTT
TRBV5-1,NA,TRBJ1-2,NA,CASSSTANYGYTF,TGCGCCAGCAGCTCCACAGCTAACTATGGCTACACCTTC
TRBV7-9,NA,TRBJ1-1,once,CSSSLASEAFF,TGTTCCAGCAGCTTGGCCAGTGAAGCTTTCTTT
TRBV6-5,TRBD1,TRBJ2-7,NA,CASSPSGGRNEQYF,TGTGCCAGCAGTCCTTCAGGGGGCCGGAACGAGCAGTACTTC
TRBV7-6,NA,TRBJ1-3,NA,CASSLVGGPSSGNTIYF,TGTGCCAGCAGCTTAGTGGGGGGGCCCTCCTCTGGAAACACCATATATTTT
TRBV25-1,NA,TRBJ2-5,NA,CASSDLGAQETQYF,TGTGCCAGCAGTGATTTAGGGGCTCAAGAGACCCAGTACTTC
TRBV5-1,NA,TRBJ1-4,once,CASRPEIPNEKLFF,TGCGCCAGCAGACCTGAGATACCCAACGAAAAACTGTTTTTT
TRBV19,NA,TRBJ1-2,NA,CASSVQGSANYGYTF,TGTGCCAGTAGTGTACAGGGCTCAGCTAACTATGGCTACACCTTC
TRBV27,NA,TRBJ1-5,NA,CASSLGTLEGNQPQHF,TGTGCCAGCAGCCTCGGGACACTTGAAGGCAATCAGCCCCAGCATTTT
TRBV6-5,NA,TRBJ1-2,NA,CASSPQGSYGYTF,TGTGCCAGCAGTCCCCAGGGGAGCTATGGCTACACCTTC
TRBV11-2,TRBD1,TRBJ2-7,few,CASSLTGGIYEQYF,TGTGCCAGCAGCTTGACAGGGGGGATCTACGAGCAGTACTTC
TRBV5-1,TRBD1,TRBJ2-7,NA,CASSSTGGISYEQYF,TGCGCCAGCAGCTCGACAGGGGGTATATCCTACGAGCAGTACTTC
TRBV19,NA,TRBJ2-3,NA,CASSIGQGFLTNTQYF,TGTGCCAGTAGTATTGGGCAGGGCTTCCTCACGAATACGCAGTATTTT
TRBV5-5,TRBD1,TRBJ1-4,NA,CASSRLQGAFEKLFF,TGTGCCAGCAGTCGGCTCCAGGGGGCGTTTGAAAAACTGTTTTTT
TRBV6-6,TRBD1,TRBJ1-4,NA,CASSGRDRDSEKLFF,TGTGCCAGCAGCGGCCGGGACAGGGACTCTGAAAAACTGTTTTTT
TRBV2,NA,TRBJ1-5,few,CASSGTYFNQPQHF,TGTGCCAGCAGTGGGACATACTTCAATCAGCCCCAGCATTTT